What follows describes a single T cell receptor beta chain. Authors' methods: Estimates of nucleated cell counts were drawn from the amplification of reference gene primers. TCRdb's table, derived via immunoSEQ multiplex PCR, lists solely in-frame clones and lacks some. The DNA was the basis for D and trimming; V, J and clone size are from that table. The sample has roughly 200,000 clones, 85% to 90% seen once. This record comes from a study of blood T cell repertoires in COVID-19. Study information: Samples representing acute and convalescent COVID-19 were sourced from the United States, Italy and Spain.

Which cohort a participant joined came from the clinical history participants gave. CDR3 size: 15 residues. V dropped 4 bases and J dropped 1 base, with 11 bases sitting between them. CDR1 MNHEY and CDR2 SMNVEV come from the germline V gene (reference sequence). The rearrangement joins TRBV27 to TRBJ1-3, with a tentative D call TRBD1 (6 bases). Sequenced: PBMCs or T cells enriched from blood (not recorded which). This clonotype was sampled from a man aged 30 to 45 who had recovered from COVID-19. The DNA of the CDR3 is TGTGCCAGCAGTTCGGGGGGGCTATCTGGAAACACCATATATTTT. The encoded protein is CASSSGGLSGNTIYF.